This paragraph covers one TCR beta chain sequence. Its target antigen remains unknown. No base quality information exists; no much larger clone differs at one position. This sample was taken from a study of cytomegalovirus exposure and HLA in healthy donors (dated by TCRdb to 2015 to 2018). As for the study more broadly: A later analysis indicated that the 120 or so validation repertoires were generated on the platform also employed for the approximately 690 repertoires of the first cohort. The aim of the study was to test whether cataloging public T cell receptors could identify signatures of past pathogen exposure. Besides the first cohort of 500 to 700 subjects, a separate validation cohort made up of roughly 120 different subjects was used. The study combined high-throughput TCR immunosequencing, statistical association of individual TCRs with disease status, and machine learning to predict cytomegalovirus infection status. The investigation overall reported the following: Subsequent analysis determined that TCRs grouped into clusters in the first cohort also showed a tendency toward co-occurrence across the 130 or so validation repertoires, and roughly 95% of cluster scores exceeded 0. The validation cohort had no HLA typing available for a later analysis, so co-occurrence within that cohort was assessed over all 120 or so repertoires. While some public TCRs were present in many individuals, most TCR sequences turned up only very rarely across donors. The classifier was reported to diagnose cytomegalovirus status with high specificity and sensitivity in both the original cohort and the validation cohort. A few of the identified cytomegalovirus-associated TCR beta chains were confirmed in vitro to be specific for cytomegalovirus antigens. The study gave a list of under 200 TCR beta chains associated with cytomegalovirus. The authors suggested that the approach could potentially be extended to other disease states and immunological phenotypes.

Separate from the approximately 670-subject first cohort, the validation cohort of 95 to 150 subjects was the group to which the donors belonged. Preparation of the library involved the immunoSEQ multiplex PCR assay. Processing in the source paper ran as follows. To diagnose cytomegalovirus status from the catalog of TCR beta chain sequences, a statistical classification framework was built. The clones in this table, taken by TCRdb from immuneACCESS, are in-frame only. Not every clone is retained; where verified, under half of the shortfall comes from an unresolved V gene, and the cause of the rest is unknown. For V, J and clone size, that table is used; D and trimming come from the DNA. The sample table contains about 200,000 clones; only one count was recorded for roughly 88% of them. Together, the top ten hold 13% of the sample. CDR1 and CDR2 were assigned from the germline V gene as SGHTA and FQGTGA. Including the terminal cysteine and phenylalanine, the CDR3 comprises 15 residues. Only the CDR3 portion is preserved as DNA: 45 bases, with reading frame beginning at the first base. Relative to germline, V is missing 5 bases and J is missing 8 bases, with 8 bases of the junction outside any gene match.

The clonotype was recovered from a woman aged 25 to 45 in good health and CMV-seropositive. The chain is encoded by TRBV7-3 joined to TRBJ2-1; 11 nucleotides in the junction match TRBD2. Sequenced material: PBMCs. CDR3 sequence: CASSATSGSWDEQFF. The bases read TGTGCCAGCAGCGCTACTAGCGGGAGTTGGGATGAGCAGTTCTTC.